What follows are 16 T cell receptor beta chains derived from one specimen sequenced in a study of cytotoxic CD8 clonotypes in ibrutinib-treated CLL. Assay: immunoSEQ multiplex PCR; the TCRdb copy retains only in-frame clones and omits some. The sample holds roughly 70,000 clones, more than 70% seen once. The input for sequencing was PBMCs, taken at disease progression, from a patient treated with ibrutinib. These receptors were collected from a human donor with chronic lymphocytic leukemia.

The table lists this clone with a few counts. The genes are TRBV19 and TRBJ1-2; D gene unclear. Trimming shortened V by 9 bases and J by 4 bases, and 15 bases separated the two germline ends. There are 13 residues in the CDR3. CDR1 is LNHDA and CDR2 is SQIVND in the germline V gene (reference sequence). The CDR3 spells CASLALDGYGYTF. As DNA, the CDR3 is TGTGCCAGCCTCGCCCTGGACGGCTATGGCTACACCTTC. Combining the CDR3 with reference TRBV19 and TRBJ1-2 gives the whole variable domain DGGITQSPKYLFRKEGQNVTLSCEQNLNHDAMYWYRQDPGQGLRLIYYSQIVNDFQKGDIAEGYSVSREKKESFPLTVTSAQKNPTAFYLCASLALDGYGYTFGSGTRLTVV.

This clone was recorded only once. This chain links TRBV5-1 with TRBJ2-7; D unresolved. The V end lost 0 bases, the J end lost 2 bases, and 6 bases lay between the germline ends. CDR3 length equals 13 residues. The germline V gene encodes CDR1 SGHRS and CDR2 YFSETQ. In DNA form, the CDR3 reads TGCGCCAGCAGCTTGGCCGGTACCTACGAGCAGTACTTC. This codes for CASSLAGTYEQYF.

The chain has TRBV5-1 and TRBJ2-5; TRBD2 matches at 10 bases. The J segment lost 1 base and the V segment lost 2 bases, leaving 14 bases of the junction unmatched. The CDR3 is 19 amino acids. Looked up from germline, CDR1 is SGHRS and CDR2 is YFSETQ. The CDR3 sequence is CASSLRASGSGLVQETQYF. DNA of the CDR3: TGCGCCAGCAGCTTAAGGGCTAGCGGGAGCGGTTTGGTCCAAGAGACCCAGTACTTC.

This clone was observed a single time. The chain is built from TRBV29-1 and TRBJ1-1; D unresolved. V was trimmed by 7 bases and J by 10 bases, leaving 25 bases between them. Per germline, CDR1 SQVTM and CDR2 ANQGSEA. The CDR3 contains 14 residues. The CDR3 here is CSAARATPREVAFF. In DNA, the CDR3 is TGCAGCGCTGCTAGGGCGACTCCAAGGGAGGTAGCTTTCTTT.

This clone has just a few counts. The rearrangement uses TRBV6-1 and TRBJ1-2; D is possibly TRBD1 (5 bases). The V gene's germline CDR1 is MNHNS and CDR2 SASEGT. The V end lost 6 bases, the J end lost 5 bases, and 19 bases lay between the germline ends. The CDR3 runs 15 residues. CDR3 residues: CASSPGHPGGYGYTF. CDR3 in DNA: TGTGCCAGCAGCCCCGGGCACCCCGGGGGGTATGGCTACACCTTC.

The count of this clone is one. The chain uses TRBV9 and TRBJ2-1; 7 nucleotides agree with TRBD2. Losses at the gene ends were 3 bases for V and 8 bases for J; bases not matched to a gene: 14. The germline V gene has CDR1 SGDLS and CDR2 YYNGEE. The CDR3 has 16 amino acids. CDR3 amino acids: CASSAGIAGYFDEQFF. The DNA for the CDR3 is TGTGCCAGCAGCGCCGGAATAGCGGGTTATTTCGATGAGCAGTTCTTC.

The chain employs TRBV6-5 and TRBJ1-6; D perhaps matches TRBD1 (5 bases). This CDR3 is built from 15 residues. Germline values: CDR1 MNHEY, CDR2 SVGAGI. V lost 5 bases and J lost 6, with 14 bases in between. CDR3: CASSPIGGRNSPLHF. As DNA, the CDR3 is TGTGCCAGCAGTCCGATTGGGGGTCGTAATTCACCCCTCCACTTT.

This chain uses TRBV18 with TRBJ2-7; 9 nucleotides match TRBD1. The ends lost 3 bases at V and 1 base at J; junction bases unmatched: 4. Germline lookup yields CDR1 KGHSH and CDR2 LQKENI. The CDR3 spans 15 residues. CDR3 nucleotide sequence: TGTGCCAGCTCACCTCAGGGACAGGGTTCCTACGAGCAGTACTTC. Translating it yields CASSPQGQGSYEQYF.

V is TRBV9 and J is TRBJ2-2; TRBD1 is a possible D gene (5 bases). This CDR3 spans 16 amino acids. V lost 0 bases, J lost 2 bases, and 11 bases lay in between. Germline CDR1 is SGDLS and CDR2 is YYNGEE. The CDR3 nucleotides read TGTGCCAGCAGCGTAGGGTACAGGAAAAACACCGGGGAGCTGTTTTTT. It codes for CASSVGYRKNTGELFF. Full variable domain (rest looked up from reference TRBV9 and TRBJ2-2): DSGVTQTPKHLITATGQRVTLRCSPRSGDLSVYWYQQSLDQGLQFLIQYYNGEERAKGNILERFSAQQFPDLHSELNLSSLELGDSALYFCASSVGYRKNTGELFFGEGSRLTVL.

This sequence joins TRBV7-8 and TRBJ1-4, with D possibly matching TRBD1 (6 bases). The ends were cut back, 5 bases at V and 4 bases at J, with 14 bases in the middle. CDR1 and CDR2 from the germline V gene are SGHVS and FQNEAQ. This CDR3 is built from 15 residues. CDR3 coding DNA: TGTGCCAGCAGCCCAGCCCGCAGGGGTAATGAAAAACTGTTTTTT. Translating it yields CASSPARRGNEKLFF.

V gene TRBV7-9 combines with J gene TRBJ2-7, with 7 nucleotides matching TRBD2. The CDR3 has 14 residues. V lost 7 bases and J lost 2; bases outside the gene matches: 8. CDR1 is SEHNR, CDR2 FQNEAQ, per germline (reference sequence). Written as DNA, the CDR3 is TGTGCCAGCACCGGAGCGGGGTGGACCTACGAGCAGTACTTC. Amino acids: CASTGAGWTYEQYF.

The rearrangement links TRBV7-9 to TRBJ1-6; D ambiguous. From germline, CDR1 is SEHNR and CDR2 FQNEAQ (reference sequence). This CDR3 is built from 16 residues. V was trimmed by 2 bases and J by 8 bases, leaving 16 bases between them. The CDR3 here is CASSLFGISGYSPLHF. The CDR3 region has the DNA TGTGCCAGCAGCTTATTCGGGATTTCAGGTTATTCACCCCTCCACTTT.

This chain joins TRBV18 and TRBJ1-2; 7 bases map to TRBD1. The CDR3 has 14 residues. The V gene end was trimmed by 2 bases and the J gene end by 6 bases; junction bases not matched to a gene: 6. The germline gives CDR1 KGHSH, CDR2 LQKENI. The CDR3 DNA sequence: TGTGCCAGCTCACCAACCGGGACAGATAATGGCTACACCTTC. As protein: CASSPTGTDNGYTF.

V usage is TRBV5-1 and J usage is TRBJ1-6, with 9 bases fitting TRBD1. V was clipped by 4 bases and J by 8 bases; unmatched bases: 7. From germline, CDR1 is SGHRS and CDR2 YFSETQ. This CDR3 is 15 amino acids long. For the CDR3, the DNA is TGCGCCAGCAGCCTAGGGACAGGGTCGGATTCACCCCTCCACTTT. Protein: CASSLGTGSDSPLHF. Combining the CDR3 with reference TRBV5-1 and TRBJ1-6 gives the whole variable domain KAGVTQTPRYLIKTRGQQVTLSCSPISGHRSVSWYQQTPGQGLQFLFEYFSETQRNKGNFPGRFSGRQFSNSRSEMNVSTLELGDSALYLCASSLGTGSDSPLHFGNGTRLTVT.

The chain couples TRBV30 to TRBJ2-3; TRBD2 might be the D (6 bases). There are 13 residues in the CDR3. Per the germline V gene, CDR1 is GTSNPN and CDR2 is SVGIG (reference sequence). Trimming cost V 7 bases and J 3 bases, with 14 bases left between them. CDR3 in amino acids: CAYGPRGTDTQYF. CDR3 coding DNA: TGTGCCTACGGGCCCCGGGGGACAGATACGCAGTATTTT.

The V and J genes are TRBV5-6 and TRBJ2-5; 7 nucleotides agree with TRBD2. The CDR3 extends over 17 amino acids. Germline V gene lookup returns CDR1 SGHDT and CDR2 YYEEEE. The V segment lost 2 bases and the J segment 0 bases; nucleotides outside the gene matches: 10. CDR3 sequence (DNA): TGTGCCAGCAGCTTATCTCGGGCTAGCGGATACCAAGAGACCCAGTACTTC. Its protein product is CASSLSRASGYQETQYF. The variable domain in full, completed from reference TRBV5-6 and TRBJ2-5, reads DAGVTQSPTHLIKTRGQQVTLRCSPKSGHDTVSWYQQALGQGPQFIFQYYEEEERQRGNFPDRFSGHQFPNYSSELNVNALLLGDSALYLCASSLSRASGYQETQYFGPGTRLLVL.